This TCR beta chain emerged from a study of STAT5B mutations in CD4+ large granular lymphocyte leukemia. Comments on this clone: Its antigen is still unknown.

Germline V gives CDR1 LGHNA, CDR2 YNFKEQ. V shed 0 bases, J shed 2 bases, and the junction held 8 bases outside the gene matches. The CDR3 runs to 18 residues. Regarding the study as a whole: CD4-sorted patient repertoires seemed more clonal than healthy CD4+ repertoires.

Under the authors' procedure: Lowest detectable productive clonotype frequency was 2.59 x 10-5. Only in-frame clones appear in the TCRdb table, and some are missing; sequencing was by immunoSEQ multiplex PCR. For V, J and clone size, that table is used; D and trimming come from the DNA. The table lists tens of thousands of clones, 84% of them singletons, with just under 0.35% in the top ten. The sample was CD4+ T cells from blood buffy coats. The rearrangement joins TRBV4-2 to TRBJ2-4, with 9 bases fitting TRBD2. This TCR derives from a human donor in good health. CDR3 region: CASSQDVGSGRSKNIQYF. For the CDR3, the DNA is TGTGCCAGCAGCCAAGATGTCGGGAGCGGGAGGTCCAAAAACATTCAGTACTTC.